Listed below are T cell receptor beta chains from one sample, sequenced in a study of blood T cells in healthy people across ages. TCRdb used MiXCR to reprocess the 5' RACE reads, holding one entry per CDR3 protein. Among 380,000 or so distinct CDR3 sequences listed, 45% to 65% were seen once. The sample was blood. The receptors here all came from a man aged 55 to 70 in good health. The CDR3 runs from the conserved cysteine through the conserved F or W. D genes are given only for firm matches. Size is stated for part of the rows, as once, few or many counts, or as a class when the clone is expanded.

j_call: TRBJ2-3; v_call: TRBV4-3; clone_size: NA; d_call: TRBD2; cdr3_aa: CASSQDLGLADTQYF; cdr3_nt: TGCGCCAGCAGCCAAGATTTAGGACTAGCAGATACGCAGTATTTT
j_call: TRBJ2-1; v_call: TRBV11-2; clone_size: NA; d_call: TRBD1; cdr3_aa: CASSKQTGTEGNEQFF; cdr3_nt: TGTGCCAGCAGCAAACAGACCGGGACAGAAGGGAATGAGCAGTTCTTC
j_call: TRBJ1-1; v_call: TRBV11-2; clone_size: NA; d_call: NA; cdr3_aa: CASSRTLNTEAFF; cdr3_nt: TGTGCCAGCAGTCGGACCCTGAACACTGAAGCTTTCTTT
j_call: TRBJ2-7; v_call: TRBV9; clone_size: NA; d_call: NA; cdr3_aa: CASSTGSSSSYEQYF; cdr3_nt: TGTGCCAGCAGCACCGGGTCGTCGAGCTCCTACGAGCAGTACTTC
j_call: TRBJ1-5; v_call: TRBV4-3; clone_size: many; d_call: TRBD1; cdr3_aa: CASSQDLQGVGSQPQHF; cdr3_nt: TGCGCCAGCAGCCAAGATCTCCAGGGGGTCGGGAGTCAGCCCCAGCATTTT
j_call: TRBJ1-1; v_call: TRBV29-1; clone_size: many; d_call: NA; cdr3_aa: CSLGGPDTEAFF; cdr3_nt: TGCAGCCTTGGAGGGCCCGACACTGAAGCTTTCTTT
j_call: TRBJ1-2; v_call: TRBV5-1; clone_size: NA; d_call: NA; cdr3_aa: CASSLRSQTALKDYGYTF; cdr3_nt: TGCGCCAGCAGCTTGAGATCTCAGACAGCTTTAAAAGACTATGGCTACACCTTC
j_call: TRBJ2-1; v_call: TRBV12-3/TRBV12-4; clone_size: few; d_call: NA; cdr3_aa: CASSLGRASYNEQFF; cdr3_nt: TGTGCCAGCAGTTTAGGCAGGGCCTCCTACAATGAGCAGTTCTTC
j_call: TRBJ2-1; v_call: TRBV10-3; clone_size: NA; d_call: TRBD1; cdr3_aa: CAIRRQGGDEQFF; cdr3_nt: TGTGCCATCAGGAGACAGGGTGGCGATGAGCAGTTCTTC
j_call: TRBJ1-4; v_call: TRBV7-9; clone_size: NA; d_call: TRBD1; cdr3_aa: CASSSNRGGGEKLFF; cdr3_nt: TGTGCCAGCAGCTCCAACAGGGGAGGGGGTGAAAAACTGTTTTTT
j_call: TRBJ2-1; v_call: TRBV6-5; clone_size: many; d_call: TRBD2; cdr3_aa: CASSYSSGGAYNEQFF; cdr3_nt: TGTGCCAGCAGTTACTCTAGCGGGGGGGCCTACAATGAGCAGTTCTTC
j_call: TRBJ1-2; v_call: TRBV12-5; clone_size: NA; d_call: TRBD1; cdr3_aa: CASGPGVGQGLHTF; cdr3_nt: TGTGCTAGTGGTCCGGGGGTAGGACAGGGACTCCACACCTTC
j_call: TRBJ2-3; v_call: TRBV12-5; clone_size: NA; d_call: NA; cdr3_aa: CASGLRSSDTQYF; cdr3_nt: TGTGCTAGTGGTTTGAGGAGTTCCGATACGCAGTATTTT
j_call: TRBJ2-5; v_call: TRBV3-1; clone_size: NA; d_call: TRBD1; cdr3_aa: CASSRGGTETQYF; cdr3_nt: TGTGCCAGCAGCCGAGGGGGCACGGAGACCCAGTACTTC